Presented here are 5 T cell receptor beta chains from one specimen sequenced in a study of T-cell memory formation after mild COVID-19. TCRdb re-called the 5' RACE reads with MiXCR, one entry per CDR3 protein. The sample has approximately 250,000 distinct CDR3 sequences, 16% seen once. Input material: PBMCs or a T cell subset sorted from them (not recorded which). These receptors all come from a man between 18 and 29 years old who had mild COVID-19 (a few samples of this study predate the infection). Cell type and time point are not known.

This clonotype was counted between two and nine times. V and J are TRBV2 and TRBJ2-5, with unresolved D. V lost 5 bases and J 4 bases, leaving 11 bases between the germline ends. Germline V lookup: CDR1 SNHLY, CDR2 FYNNEI. This CDR3 has 13 residues. CDR3 region: CASSRAIGETQYF. CDR3 DNA sequence: TGTGCCAGCAGTAGGGCTATAGGAGAGACCCAGTACTTC.

This clonotype was seen only a few times. V is TRBV6-2 or TRBV6-3 and J is TRBJ1-5; perhaps TRBD1 as D (6 bases). This CDR3 spans 16 amino acids. Trimming pared 3 bases from V and 0 bases from J, leaving 12 bases between. CDR1 is MNHEY, CDR2 SVGEGT, per germline. CDR3: CASSYLDRASNQPQHF. Written as DNA, the CDR3 is TGTGCCAGCAGTTATTTGGACAGAGCTAGCAATCAGCCCCAGCATTTT.

This clonotype has a handful of counts. V is TRBV15 and J is TRBJ2-5, with TRBD1 as a possible D gene (6 bases). CDR1 LNHNV and CDR2 YYDKDF come from the germline V gene (reference sequence). V lost 8 bases and J lost 7, with 20 bases in between. The CDR3 is made up of 14 amino acids. The CDR3 DNA reads TGTGCCACCGGTCCTGTGGACAGCCGGGGGACCCAGTACTTC. Protein sequence: CATGPVDSRGTQYF.

This clonotype has just a few counts. The chain couples TRBV7-3 to TRBJ2-5, with TRBD2 matching over 10 bases. Germline CDR1 and CDR2: SGHTA and FQGTGA. The CDR3 is 15 residues long. The trim removed 5 bases at V and 0 bases at J, leaving 3 bases unmatched. The DNA for the CDR3 is TGTGCCAGCAGCCTAGCGGGGGTGGACCAAGAGACCCAGTACTTC. The encoded protein is CASSLAGVDQETQYF.

The rearrangement uses TRBV5-1 and TRBJ2-3; 7 bases line up with TRBD2. V shed 0 bases, J shed 1 base, and the junction held 8 bases outside the gene matches. CDR3 length: 17 residues. Germline CDR1 and CDR2: SGHRS and YFSETQ. The CDR3 DNA reads TGCGCCAGCAGCTTGGGGCCGCAGGCGGGAGGCACAGATACGCAGTATTTT. Translated: CASSLGPQAGGTDTQYF.